Below, one TCR beta chain is given with its context. This entry comes from a study of blood T cell repertoires in COVID-19. Study-wide context: Samples of COVID-19 (acute and convalescent) were obtained from the United States, Italy and Spain. The cDNA or gDNA used as material had been derived from T cells, B-cell-depleted T cells, or PBMCs.

With 5 bases clipped from V and 0 bases from J, the junction kept 9 bases outside the gene matches. Germline CDR1 MDHEN, CDR2 SYDVKM. This CDR3 has 16 residues. Source study methods: Nucleated cell counts were estimated from reference gene primer amplification. Assay used: immunoSEQ multiplex PCR; TCRdb lists only in-frame clones, some missing. V and J calls and clone size are those listed in that table; D and trimming were worked out from the DNA. The sample holds 80,000 to 95,000 clones; 70% to 90% are singletons and the top ten take roughly 15%. The sequence was obtained from a woman in her seventies with acute or convalescent COVID-19. The sequenced sample consisted of peripheral blood. V and J are TRBV28 and TRBJ2-5; TRBD2 matches 7 bases. CDR3: CASSPLGGINQETQYF. CDR3 nucleotides: TGTGCCAGCAGTCCATTGGGGGGGATAAACCAAGAGACCCAGTACTTC.